The TCR beta chain described here comes from a study of cytomegalovirus exposure and HLA in healthy donors. Study-level findings and limits: TCR beta chains numbering more than 150 were designated cytomegalovirus-associated.

Comment on this clone: The antigen is not known.

This CDR3 comprises 15 residues. Trimming removed 8 bases at V and 2 bases at J, with 19 bases between. Per germline, CDR1 MGHRA and CDR2 YSYEKL. Libraries were prepared by immunoSEQ multiplex PCR; TCRdb keeps only in-frame clonotypes and omits some of them. The table includes about 110,000 clones, roughly 84% detected once. Sequenced input: PBMCs. The clonotype comes from a woman aged 18-29 years in good health and CMV-seronegative. The V gene is TRBV4-1, the J gene TRBJ2-7; a possible D gene is TRBD1 (5 bases). The CDR3 here is CASGKTDRSTYEQYF. The CDR3 nucleotides read TGCGCCAGCGGTAAAACAGACAGATCGACCTACGAGCAGTACTTC.